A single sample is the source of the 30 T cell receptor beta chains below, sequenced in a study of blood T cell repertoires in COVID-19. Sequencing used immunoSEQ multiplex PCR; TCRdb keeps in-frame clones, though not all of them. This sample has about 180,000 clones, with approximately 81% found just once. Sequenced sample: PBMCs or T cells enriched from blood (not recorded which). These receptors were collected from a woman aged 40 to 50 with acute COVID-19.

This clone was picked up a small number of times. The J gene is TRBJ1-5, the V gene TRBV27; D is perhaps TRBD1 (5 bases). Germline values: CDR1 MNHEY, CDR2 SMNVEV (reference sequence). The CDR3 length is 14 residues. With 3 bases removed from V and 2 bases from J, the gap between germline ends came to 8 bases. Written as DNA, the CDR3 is TGTGCCAGCAGTTTTTCCAGGGGCAATCAGCCCCAGCATTTT. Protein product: CASSFSRGNQPQHF.

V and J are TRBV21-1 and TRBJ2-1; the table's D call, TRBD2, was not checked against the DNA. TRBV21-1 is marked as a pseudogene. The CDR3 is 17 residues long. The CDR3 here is CASSNPGGESSYNEQFF. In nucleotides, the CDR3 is TGTGCCAGCAGCAATCCCGGCGGGGAGAGCTCCTACAATGAGCAGTTCTTC.

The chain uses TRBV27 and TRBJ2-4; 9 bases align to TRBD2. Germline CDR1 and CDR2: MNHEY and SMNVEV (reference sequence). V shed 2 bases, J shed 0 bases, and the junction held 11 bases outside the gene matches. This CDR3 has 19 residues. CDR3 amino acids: CASSLTAPSGILAKNIQYF. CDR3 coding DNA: TGTGCCAGCAGTTTAACGGCGCCTAGCGGGATCCTAGCCAAAAACATTCAGTACTTC.

Written as DNA, the CDR3 is TGTGCCACCAGTGATTGGGCTAGCGCGGGAGATACGCAGTATTTT. Encoded protein: CATSDWASAGDTQYF. This chain links TRBV24-1 with TRBJ2-3; weak D call: TRBD2 (6 bases). The CDR3 extends over 15 amino acids. CDR1 is KGHDR and CDR2 is SFDVKD in the germline V gene. V was cut by 2 bases and J by 5 bases, with 13 bases left in between.

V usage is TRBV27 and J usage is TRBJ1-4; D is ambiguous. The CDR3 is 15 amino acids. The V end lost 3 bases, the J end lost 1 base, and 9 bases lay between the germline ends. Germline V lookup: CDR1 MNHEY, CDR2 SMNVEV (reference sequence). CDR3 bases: TGTGCCAGCAGTTTTGGCAGAGGAACTAATGAAAAACTGTTTTTT. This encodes CASSFGRGTNEKLFF.

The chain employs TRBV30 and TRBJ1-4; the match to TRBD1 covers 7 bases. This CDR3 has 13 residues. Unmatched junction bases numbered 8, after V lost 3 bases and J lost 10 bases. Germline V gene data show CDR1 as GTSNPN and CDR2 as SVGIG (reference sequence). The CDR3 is CAWRRDREGKLFF. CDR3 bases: TGTGCCTGGAGACGCGACAGGGAAGGAAAACTGTTTTTT.

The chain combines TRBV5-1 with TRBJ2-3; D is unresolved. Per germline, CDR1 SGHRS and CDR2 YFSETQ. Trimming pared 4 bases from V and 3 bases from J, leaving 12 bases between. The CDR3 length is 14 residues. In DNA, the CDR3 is TGCGCCAGCAGCGCCCAACTCCCTACAGATACGCAGTATTTT. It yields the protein CASSAQLPTDTQYF.

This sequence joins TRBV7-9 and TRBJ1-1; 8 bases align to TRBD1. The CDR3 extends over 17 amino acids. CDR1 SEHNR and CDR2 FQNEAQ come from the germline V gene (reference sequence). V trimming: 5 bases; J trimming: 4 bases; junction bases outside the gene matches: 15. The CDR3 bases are TGTGCCAGCAGCCCGGGACAGGACGGGATCAGAGGCACTGAAGCTTTCTTT. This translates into CASSPGQDGIRGTEAFF.

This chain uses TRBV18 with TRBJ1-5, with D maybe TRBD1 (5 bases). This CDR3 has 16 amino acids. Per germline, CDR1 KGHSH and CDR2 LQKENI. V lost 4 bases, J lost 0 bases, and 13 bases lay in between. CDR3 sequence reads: CASSLYQGDSNQPQHF. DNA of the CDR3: TGTGCCAGCTCACTTTACCAGGGCGATAGCAATCAGCCCCAGCATTTT.

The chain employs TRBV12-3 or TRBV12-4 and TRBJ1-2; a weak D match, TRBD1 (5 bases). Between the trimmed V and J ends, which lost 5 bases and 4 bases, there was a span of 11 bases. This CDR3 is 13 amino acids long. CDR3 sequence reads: CASSLTAGYGYTF. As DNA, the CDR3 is TGTGCCAGCAGTCTGACAGCTGGCTATGGCTACACCTTC.

Here the CDR3 reads CASSYSQGGGEKLFF. For the CDR3, the DNA is TGTGCCAGCAGTTACTCCCAAGGCGGGGGTGAAAAACTGTTTTTT. This chain connects TRBV6-5 to TRBJ1-4, with a possible D match to TRBD1 (5 bases). Germline V gene data show CDR1 as MNHEY and CDR2 as SVGAGI. Trimming stripped 0 bases from V and 7 bases from J, with 12 bases between. The CDR3 has 15 residues.

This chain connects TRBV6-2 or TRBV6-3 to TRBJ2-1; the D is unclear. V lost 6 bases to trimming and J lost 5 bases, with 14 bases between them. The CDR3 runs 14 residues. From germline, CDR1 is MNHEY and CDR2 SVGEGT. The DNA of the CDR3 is TGTGCCAGCAGCCCCTACGACACCAACAATGAGCAGTTCTTC. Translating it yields CASSPYDTNNEQFF.

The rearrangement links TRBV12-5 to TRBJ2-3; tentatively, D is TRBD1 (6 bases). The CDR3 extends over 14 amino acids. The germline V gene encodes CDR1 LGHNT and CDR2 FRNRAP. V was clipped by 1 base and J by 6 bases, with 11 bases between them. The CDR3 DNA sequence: TGTGCTAGTGGTTTGGCTCCAGGGGCCGATACGCAGTATTTT. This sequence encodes CASGLAPGADTQYF.

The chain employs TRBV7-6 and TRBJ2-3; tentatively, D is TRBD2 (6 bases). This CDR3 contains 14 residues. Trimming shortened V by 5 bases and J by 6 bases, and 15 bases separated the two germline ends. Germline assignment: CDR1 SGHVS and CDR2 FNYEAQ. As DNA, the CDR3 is TGTGCCAGCAGCCTCTCTTCTCTAGCGGATACGCAGTATTTT. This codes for CASSLSSLADTQYF.

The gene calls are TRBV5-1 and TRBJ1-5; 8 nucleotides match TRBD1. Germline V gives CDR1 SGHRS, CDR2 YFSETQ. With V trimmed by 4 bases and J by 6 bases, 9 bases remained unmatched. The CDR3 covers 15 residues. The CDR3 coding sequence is TGCGCCAGCAGCCCGGCGACAGGGGACGGTCAGCCCCAGCATTTT. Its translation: CASSPATGDGQPQHF.

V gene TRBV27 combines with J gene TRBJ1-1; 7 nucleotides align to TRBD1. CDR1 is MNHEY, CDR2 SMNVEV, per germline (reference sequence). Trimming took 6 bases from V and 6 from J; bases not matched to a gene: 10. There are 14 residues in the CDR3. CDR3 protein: CASSRNSGTAEAFF. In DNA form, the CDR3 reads TGTGCCAGCAGCCGCAACTCCGGGACAGCTGAAGCTTTCTTT.

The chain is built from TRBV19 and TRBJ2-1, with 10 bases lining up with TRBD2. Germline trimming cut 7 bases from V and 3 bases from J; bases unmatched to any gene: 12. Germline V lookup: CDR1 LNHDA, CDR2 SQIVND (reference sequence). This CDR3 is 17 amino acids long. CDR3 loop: CASNSIGLAENYNEQFF. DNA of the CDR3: TGTGCCAGTAATTCGATAGGACTAGCGGAGAACTACAATGAGCAGTTCTTC. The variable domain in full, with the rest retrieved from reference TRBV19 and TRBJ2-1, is DGGITQSPKYLFRKEGQNVTLSCEQNLNHDAMYWYRQDPGQGLRLIYYSQIVNDFQKGDIAEGYSVSREKKESFPLTVTSAQKNPTAFYLCASNSIGLAENYNEQFFGPGTRLTVL.

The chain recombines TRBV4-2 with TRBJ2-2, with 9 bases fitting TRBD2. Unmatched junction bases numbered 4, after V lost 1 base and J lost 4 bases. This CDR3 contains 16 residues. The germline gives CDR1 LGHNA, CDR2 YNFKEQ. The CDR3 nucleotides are TGTGCCAGCAGCCAAGGTGCTAGCGGGGCCACCGGGGAGCTGTTTTTT. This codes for CASSQGASGATGELFF.

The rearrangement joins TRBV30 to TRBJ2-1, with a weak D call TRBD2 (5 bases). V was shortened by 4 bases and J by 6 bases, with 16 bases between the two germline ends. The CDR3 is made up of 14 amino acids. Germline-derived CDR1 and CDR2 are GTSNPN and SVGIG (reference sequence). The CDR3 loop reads CAWIELASANEQFF. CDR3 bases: TGTGCCTGGATCGAGCTAGCCTCCGCCAATGAGCAGTTCTTC.

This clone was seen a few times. The CDR3 DNA follows: TGTGCCAGCAGTTTGGCGGGAGGGCCTCTTTCTGAGCAGTTCTTC. Protein product: CASSLAGGPLSEQFF. This sequence joins TRBV28 and TRBJ2-1, with TRBD2 matching 9 bases. The CDR3 totals 15 residues. CDR1 MDHEN and CDR2 SYDVKM come from the germline V gene. J was trimmed by 9 bases and V by 3 bases; bases with no gene match: 9.

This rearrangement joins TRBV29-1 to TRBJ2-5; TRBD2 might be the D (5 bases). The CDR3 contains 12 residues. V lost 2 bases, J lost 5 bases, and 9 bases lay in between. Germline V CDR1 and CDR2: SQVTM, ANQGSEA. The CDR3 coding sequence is TGCAGCGTTGAAAAGGGCGGGGAGACCCAGTACTTC. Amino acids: CSVEKGGETQYF.

CDR3 bases: TGTGCCAGCAGCTCTGGTGGAGCGGGAGGGCCCCCCTACAATGAGCAGTTCTTC. The encoded protein is CASSSGGAGGPPYNEQFF. The chain is built from TRBV7-9 and TRBJ2-1, with 10 bases that match TRBD2. Germline V gene data show CDR1 as SEHNR and CDR2 as FQNEAQ (reference sequence). V shed 4 bases and J 2 bases; nucleotides not matched to a gene: 11. The CDR3 consists of 18 residues.

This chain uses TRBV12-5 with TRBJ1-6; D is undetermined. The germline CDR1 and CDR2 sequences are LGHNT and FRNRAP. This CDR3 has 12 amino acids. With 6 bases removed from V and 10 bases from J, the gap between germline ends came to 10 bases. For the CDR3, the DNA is TGTGCTAGTGGGCGAGGTGGGTCACCCCTCCACTTT. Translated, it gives CASGRGGSPLHF.

In DNA form, the CDR3 reads TGTGCCAGCAGTTATGAAGCGGGAGGGCGGCCTGAGCGACAATCCACAGATACGCAGTATTTT. It codes for CASSYEAGGRPERQSTDTQYF. The V and J genes are TRBV6-2 or TRBV6-3 and TRBJ2-3; 10 bases agree with TRBD2. CDR1 is MNHEY, CDR2 SVGEGT, per germline. The CDR3 is 21 amino acids. V was clipped by 3 bases and J by 2 bases; unmatched bases: 20.

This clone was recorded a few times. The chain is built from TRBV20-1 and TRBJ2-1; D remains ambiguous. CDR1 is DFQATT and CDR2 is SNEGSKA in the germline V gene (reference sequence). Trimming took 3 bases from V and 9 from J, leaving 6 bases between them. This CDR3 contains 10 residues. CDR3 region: CSASTSEQFF. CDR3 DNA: TGCAGTGCTAGTACCAGTGAGCAGTTCTTC.

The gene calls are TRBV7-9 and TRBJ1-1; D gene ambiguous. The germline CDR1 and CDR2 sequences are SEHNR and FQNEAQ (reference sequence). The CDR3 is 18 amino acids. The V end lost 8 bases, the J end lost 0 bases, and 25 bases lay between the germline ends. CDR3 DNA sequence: TGTGCCAGCCATTCTGTATGGGCCTCTCGGTCGATGAACACTGAAGCTTTCTTT. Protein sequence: CASHSVWASRSMNTEAFF.

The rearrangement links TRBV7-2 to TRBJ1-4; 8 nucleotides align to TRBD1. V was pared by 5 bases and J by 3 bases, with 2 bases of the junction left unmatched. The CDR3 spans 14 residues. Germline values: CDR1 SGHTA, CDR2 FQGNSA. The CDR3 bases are TGTGCCAGCAGCCCAGGGGGCCCTAATGAAAAACTGTTTTTT. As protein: CASSPGGPNEKLFF.

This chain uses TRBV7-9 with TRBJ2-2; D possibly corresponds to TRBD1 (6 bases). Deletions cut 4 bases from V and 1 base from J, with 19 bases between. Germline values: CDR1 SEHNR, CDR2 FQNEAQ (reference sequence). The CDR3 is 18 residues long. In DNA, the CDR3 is TGTGCCAGCAGCTCCCCTAATTGGGGACATCGGAACACCGGGGAGCTGTTTTTT. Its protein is CASSSPNWGHRNTGELFF.

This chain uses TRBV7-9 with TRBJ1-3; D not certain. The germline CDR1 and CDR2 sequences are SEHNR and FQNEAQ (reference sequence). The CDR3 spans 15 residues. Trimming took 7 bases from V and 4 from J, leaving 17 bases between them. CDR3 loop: CASKQVGMYGNTIYF. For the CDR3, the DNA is TGTGCCAGCAAACAAGTGGGCATGTACGGAAACACCATATATTTT.

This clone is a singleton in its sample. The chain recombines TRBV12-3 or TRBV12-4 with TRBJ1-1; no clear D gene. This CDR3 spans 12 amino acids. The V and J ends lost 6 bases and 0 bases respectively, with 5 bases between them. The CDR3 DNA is TGTGCCAGCAGCCCGGTGAACACTGAAGCTTTCTTT. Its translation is CASSPVNTEAFF.